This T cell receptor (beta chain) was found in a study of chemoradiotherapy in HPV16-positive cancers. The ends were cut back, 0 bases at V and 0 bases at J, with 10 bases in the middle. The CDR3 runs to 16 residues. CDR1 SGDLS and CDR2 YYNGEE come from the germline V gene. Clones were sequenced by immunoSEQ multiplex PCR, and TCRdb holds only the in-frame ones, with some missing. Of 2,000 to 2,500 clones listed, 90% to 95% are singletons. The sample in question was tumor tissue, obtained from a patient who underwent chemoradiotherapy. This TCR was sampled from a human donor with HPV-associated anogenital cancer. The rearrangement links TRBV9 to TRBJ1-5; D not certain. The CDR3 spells CASSVVRTYSNQPQHF. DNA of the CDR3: TGTGCCAGCAGCGTAGTAAGGACTTATAGCAATCAGCCCCAGCATTTT.